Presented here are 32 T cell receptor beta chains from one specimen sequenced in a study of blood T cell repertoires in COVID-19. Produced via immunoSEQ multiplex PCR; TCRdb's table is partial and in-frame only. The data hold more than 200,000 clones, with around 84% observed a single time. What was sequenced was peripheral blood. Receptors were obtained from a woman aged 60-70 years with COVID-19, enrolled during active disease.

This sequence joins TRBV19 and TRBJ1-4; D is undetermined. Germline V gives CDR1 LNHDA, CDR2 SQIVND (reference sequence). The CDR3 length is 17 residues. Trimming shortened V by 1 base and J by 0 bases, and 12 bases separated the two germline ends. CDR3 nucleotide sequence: TGTGCCAGTAGTATAGTTCGTTCGAGCACAACTAATGAAAAACTGTTTTTT. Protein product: CASSIVRSSTTNEKLFF.

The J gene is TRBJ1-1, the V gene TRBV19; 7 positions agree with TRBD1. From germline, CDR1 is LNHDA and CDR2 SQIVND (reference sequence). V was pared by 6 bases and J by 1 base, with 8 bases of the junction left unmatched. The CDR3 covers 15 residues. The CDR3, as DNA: TGTGCCAGTAGACAACAGGGGCTTGGGAACACTGAAGCTTTCTTT. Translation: CASRQQGLGNTEAFF.

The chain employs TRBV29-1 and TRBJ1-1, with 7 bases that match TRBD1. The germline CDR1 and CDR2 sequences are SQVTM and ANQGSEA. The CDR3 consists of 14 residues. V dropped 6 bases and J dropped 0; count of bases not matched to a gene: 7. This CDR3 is CSVLLQGLNTEAFF. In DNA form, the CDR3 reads TGCAGCGTGCTTCTACAGGGGTTGAACACTGAAGCTTTCTTT.

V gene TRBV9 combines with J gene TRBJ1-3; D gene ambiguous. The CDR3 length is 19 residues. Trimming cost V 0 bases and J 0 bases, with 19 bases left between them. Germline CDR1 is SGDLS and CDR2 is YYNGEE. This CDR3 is CASSVGSLGIGGSGNTIYF. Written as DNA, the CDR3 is TGTGCCAGCAGCGTAGGGTCTCTGGGGATCGGAGGCTCTGGAAACACCATATATTTT.

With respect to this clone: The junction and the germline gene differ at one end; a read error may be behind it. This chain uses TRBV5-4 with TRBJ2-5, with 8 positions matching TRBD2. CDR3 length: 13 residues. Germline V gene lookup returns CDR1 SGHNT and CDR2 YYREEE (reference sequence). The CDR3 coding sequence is TGTGCCAGCAGCGTAGCTTCGGGGGGGGGAGAGCACTTC. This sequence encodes CASSVASGGGEHF.

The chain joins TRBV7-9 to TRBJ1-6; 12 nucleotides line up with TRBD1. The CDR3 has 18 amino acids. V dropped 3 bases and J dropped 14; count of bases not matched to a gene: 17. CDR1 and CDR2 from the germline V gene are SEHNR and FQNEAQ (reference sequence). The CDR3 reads CASSFGSGQGAGWGSLHF. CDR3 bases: TGTGCCAGCAGCTTCGGGTCGGGACAGGGGGCCGGTTGGGGGTCCCTCCACTTT. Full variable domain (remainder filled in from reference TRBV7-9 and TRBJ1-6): DTGVSQNPRHKITKRGQNVTFRCDPISEHNRLYWYRQTLGQGPEFLTYFQNEAQLEKSRLLSDRFSAERPKGSFSTLEIQRTEQGDSAMYLCASSFGSGQGAGWGSLHFGNGTRLTVT.

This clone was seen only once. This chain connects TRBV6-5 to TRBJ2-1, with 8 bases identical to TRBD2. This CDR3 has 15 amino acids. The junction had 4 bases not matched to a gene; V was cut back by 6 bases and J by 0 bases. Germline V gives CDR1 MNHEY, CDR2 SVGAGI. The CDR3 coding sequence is TGTGCCAGCAGACCTACTAGCGGCTCCTACAATGAGCAGTTCTTC. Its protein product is CASRPTSGSYNEQFF.

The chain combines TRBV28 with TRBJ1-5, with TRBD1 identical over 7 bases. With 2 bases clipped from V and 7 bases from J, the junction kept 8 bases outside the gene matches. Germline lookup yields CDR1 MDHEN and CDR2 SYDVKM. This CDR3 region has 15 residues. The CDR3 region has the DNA TGTGCCAGCAGTTTAACAGGGGCGGAAGGGCAGCCCCAGCATTTT. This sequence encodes CASSLTGAEGQPQHF.

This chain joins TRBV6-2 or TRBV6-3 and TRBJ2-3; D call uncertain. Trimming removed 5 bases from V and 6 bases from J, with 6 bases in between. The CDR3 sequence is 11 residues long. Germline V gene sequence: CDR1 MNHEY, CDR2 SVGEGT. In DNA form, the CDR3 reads TGTGCCAGCAGTAGCTTTGATACGCAGTATTTT. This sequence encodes CASSSFDTQYF.

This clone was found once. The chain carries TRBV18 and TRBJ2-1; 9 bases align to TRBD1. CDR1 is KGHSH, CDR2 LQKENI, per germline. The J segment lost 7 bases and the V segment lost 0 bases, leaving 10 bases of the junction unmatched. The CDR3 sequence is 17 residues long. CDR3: CASSPPTGQGLRNEQFF. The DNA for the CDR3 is TGTGCCAGCTCACCACCGACGGGACAGGGTCTTAGGAATGAGCAGTTCTTC.

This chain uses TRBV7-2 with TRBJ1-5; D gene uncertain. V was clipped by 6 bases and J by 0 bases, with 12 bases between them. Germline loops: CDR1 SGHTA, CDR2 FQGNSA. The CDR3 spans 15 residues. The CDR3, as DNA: TGTGCCAGCAGTAACAGTGGACTTAGCAATCAGCCCCAGCATTTT. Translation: CASSNSGLSNQPQHF.

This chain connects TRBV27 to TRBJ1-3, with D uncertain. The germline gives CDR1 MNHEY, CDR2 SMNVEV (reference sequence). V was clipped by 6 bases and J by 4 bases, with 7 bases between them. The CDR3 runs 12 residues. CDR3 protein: CASRAEGNTIYF. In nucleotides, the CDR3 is TGTGCCAGCAGGGCGGAAGGAAACACCATATATTTT.

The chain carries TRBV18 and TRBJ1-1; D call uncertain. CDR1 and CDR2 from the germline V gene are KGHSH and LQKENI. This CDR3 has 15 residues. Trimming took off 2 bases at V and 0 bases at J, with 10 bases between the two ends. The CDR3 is CASSPYQTVNTEAFF. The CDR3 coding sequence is TGTGCCAGCTCACCATATCAAACAGTGAACACTGAAGCTTTCTTT.

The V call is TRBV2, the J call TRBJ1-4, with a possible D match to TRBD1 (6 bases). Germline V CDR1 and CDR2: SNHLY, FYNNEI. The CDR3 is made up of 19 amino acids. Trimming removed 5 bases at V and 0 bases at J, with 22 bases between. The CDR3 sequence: CASSTGGTPVGATNEKLFF. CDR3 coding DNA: TGTGCCAGCAGTACGGGTGGGACACCCGTCGGGGCAACTAATGAAAAACTGTTTTTT. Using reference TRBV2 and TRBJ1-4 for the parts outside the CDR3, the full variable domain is EPEVTQTPSHQVTQMGQEVILRCVPISNHLYFYWYRQILGQKVEFLVSFYNNEISEKSEIFDDQFSVERPDGSNFTLKIRSTKLEDSAMYFCASSTGGTPVGATNEKLFFGSGTQLSVL.

The CDR3 DNA is TGTGCCAGCAGCGTGGGGGCAGGGCTAATCCAGTTTTTT. The encoded protein is CASSVGAGLIQFF. This chain uses TRBV6-5 with TRBJ2-2; TRBD1 might be the D (6 bases). Trimming stripped 6 bases from V and 16 bases from J, with 21 bases between. Germline V gene lookup returns CDR1 MNHEY and CDR2 SVGAGI. This CDR3 has 13 residues.

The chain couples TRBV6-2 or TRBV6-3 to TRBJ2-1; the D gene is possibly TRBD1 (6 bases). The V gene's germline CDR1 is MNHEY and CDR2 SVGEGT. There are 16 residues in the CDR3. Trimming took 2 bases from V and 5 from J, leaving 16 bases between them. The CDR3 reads CASSYTPGTWNNEQFF. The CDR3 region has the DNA TGTGCCAGCAGTTACACCCCCGGGACATGGAACAATGAGCAGTTCTTC.

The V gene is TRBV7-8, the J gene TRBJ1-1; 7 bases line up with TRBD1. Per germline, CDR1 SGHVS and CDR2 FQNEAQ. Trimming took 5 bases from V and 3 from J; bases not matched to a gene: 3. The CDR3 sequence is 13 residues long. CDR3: CASSPDRDTEAFF. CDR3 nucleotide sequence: TGTGCCAGCAGCCCTGACAGGGACACTGAAGCTTTCTTT.

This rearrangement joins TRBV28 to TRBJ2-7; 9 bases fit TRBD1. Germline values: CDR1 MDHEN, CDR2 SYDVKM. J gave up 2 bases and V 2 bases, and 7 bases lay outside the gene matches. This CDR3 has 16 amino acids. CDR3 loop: CASSLGPGTGPYEQYF. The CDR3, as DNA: TGTGCCAGCAGTTTAGGGCCCGGGACAGGGCCCTACGAGCAGTACTTC.

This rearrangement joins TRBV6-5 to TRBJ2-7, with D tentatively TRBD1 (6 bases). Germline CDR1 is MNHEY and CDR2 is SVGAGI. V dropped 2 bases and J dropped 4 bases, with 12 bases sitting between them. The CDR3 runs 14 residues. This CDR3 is CASSYRPRGYEQYF. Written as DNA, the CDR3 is TGTGCCAGCAGTTACCGGCCAAGGGGGTACGAGCAGTACTTC.

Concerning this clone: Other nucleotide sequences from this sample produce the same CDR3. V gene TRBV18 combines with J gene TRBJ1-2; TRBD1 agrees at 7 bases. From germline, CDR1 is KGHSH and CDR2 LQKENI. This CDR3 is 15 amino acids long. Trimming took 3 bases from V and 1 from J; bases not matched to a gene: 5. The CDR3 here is CASSPRTGRNYGYTF. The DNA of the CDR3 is TGTGCCAGCTCACCGCGGACAGGACGTAACTATGGCTACACCTTC.

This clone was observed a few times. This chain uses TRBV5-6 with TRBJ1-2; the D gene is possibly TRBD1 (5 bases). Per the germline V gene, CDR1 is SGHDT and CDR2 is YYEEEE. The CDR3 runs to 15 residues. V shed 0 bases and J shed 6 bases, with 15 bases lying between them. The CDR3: CASSLAWAGRDGYTF. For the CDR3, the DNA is TGTGCCAGCAGCTTGGCTTGGGCAGGCAGGGATGGCTACACCTTC. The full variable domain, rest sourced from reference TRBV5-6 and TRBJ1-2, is DAGVTQSPTHLIKTRGQQVTLRCSPKSGHDTVSWYQQALGQGPQFIFQYYEEEERQRGNFPDRFSGHQFPNYSSELNVNALLLGDSALYLCASSLAWAGRDGYTFGSGTRLTVV.

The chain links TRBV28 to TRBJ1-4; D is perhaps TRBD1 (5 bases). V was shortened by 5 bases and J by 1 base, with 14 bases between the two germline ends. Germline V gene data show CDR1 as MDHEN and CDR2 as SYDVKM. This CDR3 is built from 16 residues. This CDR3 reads CASSPRRGGTNEKLFF. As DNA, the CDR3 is TGTGCCAGCAGTCCCCGGAGGGGAGGAACTAATGAAAAACTGTTTTTT.

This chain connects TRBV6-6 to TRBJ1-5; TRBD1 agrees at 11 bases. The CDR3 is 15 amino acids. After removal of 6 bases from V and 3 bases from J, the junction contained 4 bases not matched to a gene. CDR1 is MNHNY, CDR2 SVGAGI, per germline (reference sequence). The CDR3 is CASSSGQGDNQPQHF. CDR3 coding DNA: TGTGCCAGCAGCTCGGGACAGGGGGACAATCAGCCCCAGCATTTT.

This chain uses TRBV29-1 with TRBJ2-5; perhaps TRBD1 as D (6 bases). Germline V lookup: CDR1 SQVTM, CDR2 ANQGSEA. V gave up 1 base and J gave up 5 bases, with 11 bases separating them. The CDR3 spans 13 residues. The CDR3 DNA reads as TGCAGCGTTGAAGGGGGGCGCGGGGAGACCCAGTACTTC. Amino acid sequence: CSVEGGRGETQYF.

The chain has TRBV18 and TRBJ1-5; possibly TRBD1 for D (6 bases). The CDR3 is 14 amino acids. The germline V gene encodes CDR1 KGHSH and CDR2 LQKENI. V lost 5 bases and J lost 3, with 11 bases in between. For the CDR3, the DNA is TGTGCCAGCTCAGCCACAGGGACCAATCAGCCCCAGCATTTT. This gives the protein CASSATGTNQPQHF. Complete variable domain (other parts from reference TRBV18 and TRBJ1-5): NAGVMQNPRHLVRRRGQEARLRCSPMKGHSHVYWYRQLPEEGLKFMVYLQKENIIDESGMPKERFSAEFPKEGPSILRIQQVVRGDSAAYFCASSATGTNQPQHFGDGTRLSIL.

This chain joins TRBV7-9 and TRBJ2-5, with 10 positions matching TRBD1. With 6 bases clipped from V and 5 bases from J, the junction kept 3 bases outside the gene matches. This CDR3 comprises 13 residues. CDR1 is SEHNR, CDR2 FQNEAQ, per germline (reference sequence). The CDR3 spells CASRTGGYETQYF. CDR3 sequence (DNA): TGTGCCAGCAGGACAGGGGGCTATGAGACCCAGTACTTC.

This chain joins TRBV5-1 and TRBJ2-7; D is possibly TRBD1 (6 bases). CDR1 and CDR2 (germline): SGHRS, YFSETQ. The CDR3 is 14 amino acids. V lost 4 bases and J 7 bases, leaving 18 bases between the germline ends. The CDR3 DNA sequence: TGCGCCAGCAGCCTGACTACAGGGTCCGGAGAGCAGTACTTC. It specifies CASSLTTGSGEQYF.

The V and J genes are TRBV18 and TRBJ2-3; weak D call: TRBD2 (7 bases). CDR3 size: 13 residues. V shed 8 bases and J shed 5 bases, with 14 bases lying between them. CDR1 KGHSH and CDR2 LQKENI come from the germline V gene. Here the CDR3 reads CASGPRGGDTQYF. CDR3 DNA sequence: TGTGCCAGCGGCCCAAGGGGGGGAGATACGCAGTATTTT. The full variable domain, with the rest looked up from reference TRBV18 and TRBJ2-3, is NAGVMQNPRHLVRRRGQEARLRCSPMKGHSHVYWYRQLPEEGLKFMVYLQKENIIDESGMPKERFSAEFPKEGPSILRIQQVVRGDSAAYFCASGPRGGDTQYFGPGTRLTVL.

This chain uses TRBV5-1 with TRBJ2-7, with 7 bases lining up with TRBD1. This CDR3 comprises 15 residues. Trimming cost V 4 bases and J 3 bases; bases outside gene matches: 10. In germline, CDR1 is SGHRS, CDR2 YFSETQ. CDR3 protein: CASSLQGRGYYEQYF. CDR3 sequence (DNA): TGCGCCAGCAGCCTACAGGGGAGAGGCTACTACGAGCAGTACTTC.

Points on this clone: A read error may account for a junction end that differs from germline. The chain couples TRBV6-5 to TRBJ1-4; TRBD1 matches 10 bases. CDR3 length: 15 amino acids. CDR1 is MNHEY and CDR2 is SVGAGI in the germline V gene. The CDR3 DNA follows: TGTGCCAGCAGTGACTCCGGGACAGGGGATGAAAAACTGTTTTTT. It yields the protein CASSDSGTGDEKLFF.

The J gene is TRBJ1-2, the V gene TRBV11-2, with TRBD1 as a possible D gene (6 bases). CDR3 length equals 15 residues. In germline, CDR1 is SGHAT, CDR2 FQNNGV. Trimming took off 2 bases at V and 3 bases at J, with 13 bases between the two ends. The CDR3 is CASSLIESGDYGYTF. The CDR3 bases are TGTGCCAGCAGCTTAATTGAGTCAGGGGACTATGGCTACACCTTC.

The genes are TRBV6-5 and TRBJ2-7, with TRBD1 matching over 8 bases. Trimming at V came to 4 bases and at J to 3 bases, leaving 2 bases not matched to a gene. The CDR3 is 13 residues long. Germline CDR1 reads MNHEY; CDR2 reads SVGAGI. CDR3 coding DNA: TGTGCCAGCAGTTCACAGGGGGACTACGAGCAGTACTTC. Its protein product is CASSSQGDYEQYF.